This TCR beta chain was retrieved from a study of blood T cells in healthy people across ages. For the second PCR, which ran for roughly 6 to 12 cycles, a sample-barcoded 5' primer and a J-beta primer mix were used. MiXCR, run by TCRdb on the 5' RACE reads, gives a single entry per CDR3 protein. The sample records 550,000 to 650,000 distinct CDR3 sequences, 25% to 30% being singletons. Germline CDR1 is LGHNA and CDR2 is YNFKEQ. V was pared by 4 bases and J by 6 bases, with 19 bases between. CDR3 length: 15 amino acids. This clonotype was seen many times. The chain links TRBV4-2 to TRBJ2-7, with a tentative D call TRBD2 (7 bases). The sequencing sample was made of blood. The TCR sequence derives from an elderly woman in good health. DNA of the CDR3: TGTGCCAGCAGCCCCCGAGGGGGGGGGCAGAGCGAGCAGTACTTC. Protein: CASSPRGGGQSEQYF.